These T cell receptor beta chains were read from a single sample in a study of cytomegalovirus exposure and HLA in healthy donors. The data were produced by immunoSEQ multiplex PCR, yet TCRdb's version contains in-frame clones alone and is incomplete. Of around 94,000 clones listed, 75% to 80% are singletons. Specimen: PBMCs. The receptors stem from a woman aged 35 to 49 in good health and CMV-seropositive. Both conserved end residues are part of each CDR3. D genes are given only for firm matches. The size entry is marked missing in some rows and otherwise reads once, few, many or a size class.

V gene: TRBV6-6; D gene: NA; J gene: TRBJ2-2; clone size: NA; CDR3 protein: CASTPPGDLYTGELFF; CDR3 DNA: TGTGCCAGCACTCCCCCAGGGGACCTTTACACCGGGGAGCTGTTTTTT
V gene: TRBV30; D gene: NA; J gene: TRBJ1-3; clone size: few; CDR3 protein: CAWSPGVAGNTIYF; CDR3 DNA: TGTGCCTGGAGCCCCGGGGTGGCTGGAAACACCATATATTTT
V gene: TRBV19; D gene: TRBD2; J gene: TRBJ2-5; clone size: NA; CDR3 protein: CASSIRGEETQYF; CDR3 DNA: TGTGCCAGTAGTATACGGGGGGAAGAGACCCAGTACTTC
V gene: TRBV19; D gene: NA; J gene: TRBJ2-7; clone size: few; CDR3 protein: CASSTVGSSYEQYF; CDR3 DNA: TGTGCCAGTAGTACCGTGGGTTCTAGCTACGAGCAGTACTTC
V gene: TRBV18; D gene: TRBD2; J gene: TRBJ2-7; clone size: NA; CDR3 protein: CASSPGLAGTYEQYF; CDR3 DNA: TGTGCCAGCTCACCTGGACTAGCGGGCACCTACGAGCAGTACTTC
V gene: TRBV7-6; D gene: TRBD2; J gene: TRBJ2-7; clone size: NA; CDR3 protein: CASSLAGLAGDSSYEQYF; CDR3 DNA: TGTGCCAGCAGCTTAGCGGGACTAGCGGGGGATAGCTCCTACGAGCAGTACTTC
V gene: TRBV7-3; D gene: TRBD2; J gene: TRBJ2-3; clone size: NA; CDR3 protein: CASSLSSGTGTDTQYF; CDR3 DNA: TGTGCCAGCAGCTTAAGTAGCGGGACCGGCACAGATACGCAGTATTTT
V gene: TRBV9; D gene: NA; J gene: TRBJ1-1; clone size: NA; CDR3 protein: CASSVEPMNTEAFF; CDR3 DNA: TGTGCCAGCAGCGTAGAGCCCATGAACACTGAAGCTTTCTTT
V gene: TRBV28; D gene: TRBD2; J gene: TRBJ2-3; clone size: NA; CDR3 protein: CASSETSGRQDTQYF; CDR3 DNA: TGTGCCAGCAGTGAAACTAGCGGGAGGCAAGATACGCAGTATTTT
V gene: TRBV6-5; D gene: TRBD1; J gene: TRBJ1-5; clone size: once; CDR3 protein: CASRNRGYNQPQHF; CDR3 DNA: TGTGCCAGCAGGAACAGGGGGTATAATCAGCCCCAGCATTTT
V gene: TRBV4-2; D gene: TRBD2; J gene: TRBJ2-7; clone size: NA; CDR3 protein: CASSQVRGSVGHEQYF; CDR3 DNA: TGTGCCAGCAGCCAGGTACGCGGGAGTGTTGGCCACGAGCAGTACTTC
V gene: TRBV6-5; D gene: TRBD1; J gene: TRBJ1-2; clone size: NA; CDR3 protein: CASRDGQGFNGYTF; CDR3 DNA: TGTGCCAGCAGAGATGGACAGGGGTTTAATGGCTACACCTTC
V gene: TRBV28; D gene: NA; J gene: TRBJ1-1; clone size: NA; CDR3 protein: CASSLWQVGTEAFF; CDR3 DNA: TGTGCCAGCAGTTTATGGCAGGTTGGCACTGAAGCTTTCTTT
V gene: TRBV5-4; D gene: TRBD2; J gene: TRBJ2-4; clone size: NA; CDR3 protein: CASSTLQAGGKNIQYF; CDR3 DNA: TGTGCCAGCTCCACACTACAGGCGGGAGGGAAAAACATTCAGTACTTC
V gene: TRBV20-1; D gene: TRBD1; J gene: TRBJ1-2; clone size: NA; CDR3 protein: CSAADRGYTF; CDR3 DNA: TGCAGTGCCGCGGACAGGGGCTACACCTTC
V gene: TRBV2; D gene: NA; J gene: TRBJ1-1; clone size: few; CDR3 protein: CASTRGRSMNTEAFF; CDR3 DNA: TGTGCCAGCACTAGGGGCCGATCCATGAACACTGAAGCTTTCTTT
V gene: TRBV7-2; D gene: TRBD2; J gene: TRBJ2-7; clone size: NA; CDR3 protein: CASSLDGTSGGRSYEQYF; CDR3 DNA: TGTGCCAGCAGCTTAGATGGGACTAGCGGGGGTCGCTCCTACGAGCAGTACTTC
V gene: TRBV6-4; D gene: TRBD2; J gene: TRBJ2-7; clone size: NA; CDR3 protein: CASNPTSGSYEQYF; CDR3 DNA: TGTGCCAGCAACCCTACTAGCGGGAGTTACGAGCAGTACTTC
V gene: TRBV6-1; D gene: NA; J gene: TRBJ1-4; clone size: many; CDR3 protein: CASALGEKLFF; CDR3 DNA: TGTGCCAGCGCCCTCGGTGAAAAACTGTTTTTT
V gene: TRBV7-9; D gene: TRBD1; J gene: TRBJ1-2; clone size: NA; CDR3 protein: CASSVGTGEGYTF; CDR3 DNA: TGTGCCAGCAGCGTCGGGACAGGGGAGGGCTACACCTTC
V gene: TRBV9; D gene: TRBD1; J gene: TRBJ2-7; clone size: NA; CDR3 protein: CASSVTGQDEQYF; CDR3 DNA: TGTGCCAGCAGCGTTACCGGACAGGACGAGCAGTACTTC
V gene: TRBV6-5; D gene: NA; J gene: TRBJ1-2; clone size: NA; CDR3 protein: CASSPGHRGYTF; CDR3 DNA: TGTGCCAGCAGCCCAGGCCATCGCGGCTACACCTTC
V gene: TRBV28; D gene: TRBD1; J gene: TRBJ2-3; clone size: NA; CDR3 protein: CASRTGGADTQYF; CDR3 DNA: TGTGCCAGCAGGACAGGGGGAGCAGATACGCAGTATTTT
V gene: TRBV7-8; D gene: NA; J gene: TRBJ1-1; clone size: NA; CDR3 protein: CASSQTGEQAFF; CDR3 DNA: TGTGCCAGCAGCCAGACGGGGGAGCAAGCTTTCTTT
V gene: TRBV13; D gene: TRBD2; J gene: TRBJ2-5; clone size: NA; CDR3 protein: CASSLGLAGRGETQYF; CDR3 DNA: TGTGCCAGCAGCTTGGGACTAGCGGGGCGAGGAGAGACCCAGTACTTC
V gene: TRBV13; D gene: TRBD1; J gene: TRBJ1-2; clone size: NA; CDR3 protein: CASSRQGNYGYTF; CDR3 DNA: TGTGCCAGCAGTAGACAGGGAAACTATGGCTACACCTTC
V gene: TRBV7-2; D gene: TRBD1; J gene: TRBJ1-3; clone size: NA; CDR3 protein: CASSPTGQGVVPGNTIYF; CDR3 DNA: TGTGCCAGCAGCCCCACGGGACAGGGTGTTGTCCCTGGAAACACCATATATTTT
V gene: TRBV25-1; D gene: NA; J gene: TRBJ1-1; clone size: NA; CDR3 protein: CASSDPGVANTEAFF; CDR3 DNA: TGTGCCAGCAGTGACCCAGGGGTCGCGAACACTGAAGCTTTCTTT
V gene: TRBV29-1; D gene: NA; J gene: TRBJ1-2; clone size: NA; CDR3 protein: CSVVGGLTYGYTF; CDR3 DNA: TGCAGCGTTGTCGGGGGGCTCACCTACGGCTACACCTTC
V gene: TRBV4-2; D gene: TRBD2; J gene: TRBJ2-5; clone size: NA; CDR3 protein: CASSPKRGSRETQYF; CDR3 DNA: TGTGCCAGCAGCCCAAAGCGGGGAAGTCGGGAGACCCAGTACTTC
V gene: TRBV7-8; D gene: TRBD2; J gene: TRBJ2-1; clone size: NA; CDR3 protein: CASSSPGLAVYNEQFF; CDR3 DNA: TGTGCCAGCAGCTCACCAGGGCTAGCGGTCTACAATGAGCAGTTCTTC
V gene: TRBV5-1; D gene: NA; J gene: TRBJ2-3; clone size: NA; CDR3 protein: CASSLARVGDTQYF; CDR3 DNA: TGCGCCAGCAGCTTGGCGAGGGTAGGGGATACGCAGTATTTT
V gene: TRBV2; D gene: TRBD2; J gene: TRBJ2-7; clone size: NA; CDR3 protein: CASIAGDGQYF; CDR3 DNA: TGTGCCAGCATCGCGGGGGATGGGCAGTACTTC
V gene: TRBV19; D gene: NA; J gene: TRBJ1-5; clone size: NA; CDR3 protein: CASSLQYSNQPQHF; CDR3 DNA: TGTGCCAGTAGTTTACAGTATAGCAATCAGCCCCAGCATTTT
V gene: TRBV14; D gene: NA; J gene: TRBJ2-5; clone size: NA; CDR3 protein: CASSQDVLPGETQYF; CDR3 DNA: TGTGCCAGCAGCCAAGATGTACTCCCGGGGGAGACCCAGTACTTC
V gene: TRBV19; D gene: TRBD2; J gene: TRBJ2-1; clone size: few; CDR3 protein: CASSMALAGYNEQFF; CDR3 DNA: TGTGCCAGTAGTATGGCACTAGCGGGCTACAATGAGCAGTTCTTC
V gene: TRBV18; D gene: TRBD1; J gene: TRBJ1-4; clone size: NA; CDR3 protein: CASSPDRPPLNEKLFF; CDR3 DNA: TGTGCCAGCTCACCGGACAGGCCGCCGCTTAATGAAAAACTGTTTTTT
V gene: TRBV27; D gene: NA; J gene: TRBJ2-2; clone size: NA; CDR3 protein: CASSLSRQNTGELFF; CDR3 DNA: TGTGCCAGCAGTTTATCGAGGCAGAATACCGGGGAGCTGTTTTTT
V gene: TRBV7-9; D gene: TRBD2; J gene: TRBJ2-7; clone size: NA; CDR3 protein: CSSSDTGLAYEQYF; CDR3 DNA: TGTTCCAGCAGCGATACGGGACTAGCGTACGAGCAGTACTTC
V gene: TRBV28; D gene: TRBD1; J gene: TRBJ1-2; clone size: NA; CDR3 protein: CASSLISGQSYGYTF; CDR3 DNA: TGTGCCAGCAGTTTAATATCGGGACAGTCCTATGGCTACACCTTC